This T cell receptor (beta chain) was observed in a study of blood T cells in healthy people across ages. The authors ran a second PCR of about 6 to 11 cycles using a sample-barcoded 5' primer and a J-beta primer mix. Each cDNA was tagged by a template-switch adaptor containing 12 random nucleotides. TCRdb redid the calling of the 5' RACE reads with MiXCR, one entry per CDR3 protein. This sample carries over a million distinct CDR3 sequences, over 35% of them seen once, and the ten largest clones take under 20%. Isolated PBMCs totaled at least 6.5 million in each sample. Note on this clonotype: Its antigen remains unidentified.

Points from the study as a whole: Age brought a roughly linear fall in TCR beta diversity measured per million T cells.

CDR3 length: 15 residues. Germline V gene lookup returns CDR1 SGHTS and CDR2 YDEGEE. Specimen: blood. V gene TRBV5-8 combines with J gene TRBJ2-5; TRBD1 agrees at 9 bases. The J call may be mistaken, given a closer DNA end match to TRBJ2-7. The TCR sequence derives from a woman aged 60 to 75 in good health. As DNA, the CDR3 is TGTGCCAGCAGCCAAGGACAGGGGATTCCCTACGAGCAGTACTTC. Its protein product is CASSQGQGIPYEQYF.